This T cell receptor beta chain originates from a study of PD-1 and CTLA-4 blockade in melanoma. The assay was immunoSEQ multiplex PCR, and TCRdb's table has in-frame clones only and misses some. Of approximately 17,000 clones in the sample, about 71% were seen once. The germline CDR1 and CDR2 sequences are SGDLS and YYNGEE. V gave up 0 bases and J gave up 0 bases, with 7 bases separating them. The length of the CDR3 is 16 residues. This clonotype was sampled from a human donor with melanoma. The V call is TRBV9, the J call TRBJ1-6; maybe TRBD1 (5 bases). Here the sequenced sample was CD8+ T cells from peripheral blood, taken from a patient given anti-PD-1 treatment. The chain's CDR3 is CASSVGQSSYNSPLHF. DNA for the CDR3: TGTGCCAGCAGCGTAGGACAGAGCTCCTATAATTCACCCCTCCACTTT.